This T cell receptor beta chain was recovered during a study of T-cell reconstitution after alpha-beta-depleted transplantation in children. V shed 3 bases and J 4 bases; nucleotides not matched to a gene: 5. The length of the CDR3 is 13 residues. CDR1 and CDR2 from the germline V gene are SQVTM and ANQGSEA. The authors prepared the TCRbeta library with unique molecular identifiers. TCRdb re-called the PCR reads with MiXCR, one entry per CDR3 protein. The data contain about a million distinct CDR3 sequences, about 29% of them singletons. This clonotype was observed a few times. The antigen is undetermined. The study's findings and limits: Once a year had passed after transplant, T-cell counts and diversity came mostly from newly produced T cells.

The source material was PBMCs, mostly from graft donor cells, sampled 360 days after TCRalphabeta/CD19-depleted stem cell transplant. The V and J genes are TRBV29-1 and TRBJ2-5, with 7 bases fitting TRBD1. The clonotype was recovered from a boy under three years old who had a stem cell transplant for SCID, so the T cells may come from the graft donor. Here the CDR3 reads CSVDLDRLETQYF. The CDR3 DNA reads TGCAGCGTTGACTTGGACAGGCTAGAGACCCAGTACTTC. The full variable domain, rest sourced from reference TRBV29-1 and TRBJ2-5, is SAVISQKPSRDICQRGTSLTIQCQVDSQVTMMFWYRQQPGQSLTLIATANQGSEATYESGFVIDKFPISRPNLTFSTLTVSNMSPEDSSIYLCSVDLDRLETQYFGPGTRLLVL.